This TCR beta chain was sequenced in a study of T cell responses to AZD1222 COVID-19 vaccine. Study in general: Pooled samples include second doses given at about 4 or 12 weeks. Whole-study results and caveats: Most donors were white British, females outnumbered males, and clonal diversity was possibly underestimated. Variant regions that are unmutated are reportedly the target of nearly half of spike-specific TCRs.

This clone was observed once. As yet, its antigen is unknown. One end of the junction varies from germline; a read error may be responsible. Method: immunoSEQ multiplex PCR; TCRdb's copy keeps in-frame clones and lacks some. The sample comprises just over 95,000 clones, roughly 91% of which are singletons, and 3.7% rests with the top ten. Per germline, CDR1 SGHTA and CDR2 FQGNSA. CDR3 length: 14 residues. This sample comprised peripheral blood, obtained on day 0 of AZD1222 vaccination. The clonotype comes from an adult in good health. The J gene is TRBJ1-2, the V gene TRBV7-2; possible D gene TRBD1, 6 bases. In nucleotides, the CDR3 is TGTGCCAGCAGCTTATCTTCTAGGGGGGGGTTGGCCCTCTTC. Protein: CASSLSSRGGLALF. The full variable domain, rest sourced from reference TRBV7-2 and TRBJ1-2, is GAGVSQSPSNKVTEKGKDVELRCDPISGHTALYWYRQSLGQGLEFLIYFQGNSAPDKSGLPSDRFSAERTGGSVSTLTIQRTQQEDSAVYLCASSLSSRGGLALFGSGTRLTVV.